This TCR beta chain was documented in a study of T cell repertoires in cytomegalovirus infection. Ten or more counts support this clonotype. The CDR3 totals 17 residues. V was clipped by 2 bases and J by 4 bases; unmatched bases: 11. In germline, CDR1 is DFQATT, CDR2 SNEGSKA (reference sequence). MiXCR, run by TCRdb on the reads, gives a single entry per CDR3 protein. The table lists a few hundred thousand distinct CDR3 sequences, 9.5% of them singletons. This clonotype was obtained from a human donor in good health (CMV status not recorded). Some clones in this sample may be carry-over from other donors' samples. The chain joins TRBV20-1 to TRBJ2-1; 10 bases line up with TRBD2. Sequencing was carried out using PBMCs. Written as DNA, the CDR3 is TGCAGTGCTAGACTCCACCGAGCGGGAGGGAAGTACAATGAGCAGTTCTTC. This encodes CSARLHRAGGKYNEQFF.